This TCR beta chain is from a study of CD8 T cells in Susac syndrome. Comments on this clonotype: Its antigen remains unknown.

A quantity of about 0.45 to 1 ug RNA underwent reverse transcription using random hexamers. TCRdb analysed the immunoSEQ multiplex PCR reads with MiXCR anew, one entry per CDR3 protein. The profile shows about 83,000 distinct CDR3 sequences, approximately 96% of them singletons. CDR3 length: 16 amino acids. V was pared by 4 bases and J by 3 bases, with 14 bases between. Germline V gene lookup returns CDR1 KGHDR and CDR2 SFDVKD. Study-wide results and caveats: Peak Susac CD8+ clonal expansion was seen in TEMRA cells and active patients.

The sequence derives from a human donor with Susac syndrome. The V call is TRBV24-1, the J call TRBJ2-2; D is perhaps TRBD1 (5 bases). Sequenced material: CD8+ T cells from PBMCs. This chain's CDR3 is CATSDRAIRDTGELFF. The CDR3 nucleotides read TGTGCCACCAGTGACAGGGCAATCCGGGACACCGGGGAGCTGTTTTTT.